This T cell receptor (beta chain) originates from a study of cytomegalovirus exposure and HLA in healthy donors. This clone was picked up one time. Its antigen remains unknown. This CDR3 comprises 13 residues. Trimming took off 1 base at V and 6 bases at J, with 9 bases between the two ends. In germline, CDR1 is SGHTA, CDR2 FQGTGA. Only in-frame clones appear in the TCRdb table, and some are missing; sequencing was by immunoSEQ multiplex PCR. Among 150,000 to 200,000 clones, roughly nine tenths were seen once, and the ten largest hold 10%. Study-wide results and limits: Some TCR beta chains (more than 150 of them) were listed as cytomegalovirus-associated. The tendency of first-cohort TCR clusters to co-occur in the roughly 130 validation repertoires emerged from a later analysis. The authors confirmed in vitro that a few CMV-associated chains were specific for CMV antigens.

This receptor was obtained from a woman between 18 and 29 years old in good health and CMV-seropositive. Sequencing was carried out using PBMCs. This chain links TRBV7-3 with TRBJ1-1; D unresolved. The CDR3 sequence is CASSLSGFAEAFF. Written as DNA, the CDR3 is TGTGCCAGCAGCTTAAGCGGGTTCGCTGAAGCTTTCTTT.